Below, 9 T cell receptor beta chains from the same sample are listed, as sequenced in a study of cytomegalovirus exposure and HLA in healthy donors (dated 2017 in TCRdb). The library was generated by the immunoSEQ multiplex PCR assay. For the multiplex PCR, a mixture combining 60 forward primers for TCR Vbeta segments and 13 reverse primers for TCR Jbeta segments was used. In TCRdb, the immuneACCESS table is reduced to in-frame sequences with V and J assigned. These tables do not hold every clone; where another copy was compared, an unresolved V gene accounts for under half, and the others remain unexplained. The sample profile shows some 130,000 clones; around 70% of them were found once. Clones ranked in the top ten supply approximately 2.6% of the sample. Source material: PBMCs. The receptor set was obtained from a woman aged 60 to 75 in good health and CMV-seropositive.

The CDR3 region is CASSETSGTANTGELFF. The CDR3 bases are TGTGCCAGCAGCGAAACTAGCGGGACTGCGAACACCGGGGAGCTGTTTTTT. The chain recombines TRBV9 with TRBJ2-2; 10 positions agree with TRBD2. This CDR3 is built from 17 residues. The germline gives CDR1 SGDLS, CDR2 YYNGEE. Germline trimming cut 3 bases from V and 0 bases from J; bases unmatched to any gene: 5. Using reference TRBV9 and TRBJ2-2 for the parts outside the CDR3, the full variable domain is DSGVTQTPKHLITATGQRVTLRCSPRSGDLSVYWYQQSLDQGLQFLIQYYNGEERAKGNILERFSAQQFPDLHSELNLSSLELGDSALYFCASSETSGTANTGELFFGEGSRLTVL.

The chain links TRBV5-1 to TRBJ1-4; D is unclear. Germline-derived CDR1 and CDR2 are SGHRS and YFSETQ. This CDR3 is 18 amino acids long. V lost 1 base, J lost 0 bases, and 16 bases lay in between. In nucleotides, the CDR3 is TGCGCCAGCAGCTTGAGTGCAGTGCCCGTTGCAACTAATGAAAAACTGTTTTTT. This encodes CASSLSAVPVATNEKLFF.

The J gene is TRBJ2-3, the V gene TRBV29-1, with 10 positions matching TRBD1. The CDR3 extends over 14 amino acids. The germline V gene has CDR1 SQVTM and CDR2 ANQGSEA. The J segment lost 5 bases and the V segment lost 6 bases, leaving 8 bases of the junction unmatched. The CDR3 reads CSVERRTGGDTQYF. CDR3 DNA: TGCAGCGTAGAAAGAAGGACAGGGGGAGATACGCAGTATTTT.

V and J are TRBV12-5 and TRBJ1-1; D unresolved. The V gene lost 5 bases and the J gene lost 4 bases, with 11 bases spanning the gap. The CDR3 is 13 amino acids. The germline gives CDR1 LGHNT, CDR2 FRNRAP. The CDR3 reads CASGLLGGTEAFF. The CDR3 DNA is TGTGCTAGTGGTCTACTTGGAGGCACTGAAGCTTTCTTT.

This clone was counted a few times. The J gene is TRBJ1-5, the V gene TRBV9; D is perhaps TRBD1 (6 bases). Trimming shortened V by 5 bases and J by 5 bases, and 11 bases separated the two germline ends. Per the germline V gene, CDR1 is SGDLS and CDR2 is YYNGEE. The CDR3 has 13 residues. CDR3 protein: CASRGAPDQPQHF. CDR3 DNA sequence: TGTGCCAGCAGGGGGGCCCCGGATCAGCCCCAGCATTTT.

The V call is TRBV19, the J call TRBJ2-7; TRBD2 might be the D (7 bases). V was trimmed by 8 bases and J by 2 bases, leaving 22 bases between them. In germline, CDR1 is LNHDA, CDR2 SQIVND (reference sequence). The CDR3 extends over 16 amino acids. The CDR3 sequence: CASCCRGGVHPYEQYF. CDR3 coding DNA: TGTGCCAGTTGCTGTAGGGGGGGCGTTCACCCCTACGAGCAGTACTTC.

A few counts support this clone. Written as DNA, the CDR3 is TGTGCCAGCAGCTTAGTGCCCCCCGATCCCTCCTACGAGCAGTACTTC. The encoded protein is CASSLVPPDPSYEQYF. V is TRBV7-9 and J is TRBJ2-5; D not resolved. The J call could be wrong; TRBJ2-7 is a better fit for the DNA end. The CDR3 runs to 16 residues. Germline CDR1 reads SEHNR; CDR2 reads FQNEAQ (reference sequence).

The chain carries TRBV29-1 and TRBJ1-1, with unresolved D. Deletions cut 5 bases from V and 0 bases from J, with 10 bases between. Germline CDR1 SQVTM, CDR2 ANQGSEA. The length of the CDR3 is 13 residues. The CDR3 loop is CSVQSPVNTEAFF. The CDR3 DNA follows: TGCAGCGTTCAATCCCCGGTGAACACTGAAGCTTTCTTT.

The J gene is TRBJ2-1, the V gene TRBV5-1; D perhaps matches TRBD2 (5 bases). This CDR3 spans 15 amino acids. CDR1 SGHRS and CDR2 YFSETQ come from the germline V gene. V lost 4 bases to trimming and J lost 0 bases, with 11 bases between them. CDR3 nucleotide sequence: TGCGCCAGCAGCGGAAGCGGCAGCTCCTACAATGAGCAGTTCTTC. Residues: CASSGSGSSYNEQFF. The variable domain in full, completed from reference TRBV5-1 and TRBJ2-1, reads KAGVTQTPRYLIKTRGQQVTLSCSPISGHRSVSWYQQTPGQGLQFLFEYFSETQRNKGNFPGRFSGRQFSNSRSEMNVSTLELGDSALYLCASSGSGSSYNEQFFGPGTRLTVL.